The 28 T cell receptor beta chains presented below share a single source sample, sequenced in a study of cytomegalovirus exposure and HLA in healthy donors. Researchers ran the PCR with 60 Vbeta and 13 Jbeta primers. Profiling relied on immunoSEQ multiplex PCR, and the TCRdb table lists in-frame clones only, not all of them. The sample has around 150,000 clones; around two thirds are singletons. Sequenced material: PBMCs. The source is a middle-aged man in good health and CMV-seronegative.

The genes are TRBV18 and TRBJ1-1; D is unresolved. Germline lookup yields CDR1 KGHSH and CDR2 LQKENI. V was shortened by 3 bases and J by 1 base, with 9 bases between the two germline ends. The CDR3 contains 14 residues. The CDR3 DNA reads as TGTGCCAGCTCACCGCAGGAATCGAACACTGAAGCTTTCTTT. It codes for CASSPQESNTEAFF.

The chain links TRBV27 to TRBJ2-1, with a possible D match to TRBD1 (5 bases). V dropped 2 bases and J dropped 7 bases, with 9 bases sitting between them. The length of the CDR3 is 13 residues. Germline assignment: CDR1 MNHEY and CDR2 SMNVEV (reference sequence). The CDR3 sequence: CASSLRGRNEQFF. In nucleotides, the CDR3 is TGTGCCAGCAGTTTAAGGGGAAGGAATGAGCAGTTCTTC.

The chain recombines TRBV18 with TRBJ1-4; 7 bases line up with TRBD1. Germline V gives CDR1 KGHSH, CDR2 LQKENI. This CDR3 comprises 15 residues. J was trimmed by 6 bases and V by 3 bases; bases with no gene match: 7. DNA of the CDR3: TGTGCCAGCTCACCGCCGGGACAGAAGGATGAAAAACTGTTTTTT. This gives the protein CASSPPGQKDEKLFF. Together with reference TRBV18 and TRBJ1-4, the CDR3 gives the full variable domain: NAGVMQNPRHLVRRRGQEARLRCSPMKGHSHVYWYRQLPEEGLKFMVYLQKENIIDESGMPKERFSAEFPKEGPSILRIQQVVRGDSAAYFCASSPPGQKDEKLFFGSGTQLSVL.

The chain employs TRBV10-1 and TRBJ2-3, with a weak D call TRBD1 (6 bases). The CDR3 is made up of 15 amino acids. With 3 bases removed from V and 0 bases from J, the gap between germline ends came to 10 bases. Germline CDR1 is WNHNN and CDR2 is SYGVQD (reference sequence). The DNA of the CDR3 is TGCGCCAGCAGTGATCAGGGGTTTAGCACAGATACGCAGTATTTT. Translating gives CASSDQGFSTDTQYF.

V usage is TRBV7-6 and J usage is TRBJ2-7; D may be TRBD1 (5 bases). The V end was cut by 5 bases, the J end by 6 bases, with 17 bases between. Germline V gives CDR1 SGHVS, CDR2 FNYEAQ. The CDR3 totals 14 residues. The CDR3 loop reads CASSPGNRKGEQYF. DNA of the CDR3: TGTGCCAGCAGCCCAGGGAACAGGAAAGGCGAGCAGTACTTC.

The V and J genes are TRBV6-6 and TRBJ1-2, with TRBD1 matching 7 bases. V lost 6 bases, J lost 7 bases, and 5 bases stayed unmatched. This CDR3 region has 12 residues. Germline lookup yields CDR1 MNHNY and CDR2 SVGAGI (reference sequence). CDR3 nucleotides: TGTGCCAGCAGACCGAGGGGGCTTGGCTACACCTTC. Translating it yields CASRPRGLGYTF.

This clone was detected only a few times. This chain links TRBV5-4 with TRBJ2-3; D possibly corresponds to TRBD1 (5 bases). V was clipped by 2 bases and J by 4 bases, with 8 bases between them. CDR3 size: 13 residues. Germline assignment: CDR1 SGHNT and CDR2 YYREEE (reference sequence). CDR3 protein: CASSFQGPDTQYF. CDR3 sequence (DNA): TGTGCCAGCAGCTTTCAGGGCCCAGATACGCAGTATTTT. Full variable domain (remainder filled in from reference TRBV5-4 and TRBJ2-3): ETGVTQSPTHLIKTRGQQVTLRCSSQSGHNTVSWYQQALGQGPQFIFQYYREEENGRGNFPPRFSGLQFPNYSSELNVNALELDDSALYLCASSFQGPDTQYFGPGTRLTVL.

This clone has a single count. The chain uses TRBV2 and TRBJ2-1, with 9 positions matching TRBD2. This CDR3 is built from 15 residues. Germline assignment: CDR1 SNHLY and CDR2 FYNNEI. The V segment lost 2 bases and the J segment 3 bases; nucleotides outside the gene matches: 2. The CDR3 reads CASSESRGGYNEQFF. CDR3 coding DNA: TGTGCCAGCAGTGAATCGCGGGGGGGCTACAATGAGCAGTTCTTC.

This clone came up a few times. Other nucleotide sequences from this sample produce the same CDR3. The chain recombines TRBV6-1 with TRBJ2-7; D unresolved. The CDR3 length is 13 residues. V gave up 7 bases and J gave up 4 bases, with 14 bases separating them. The germline V gene has CDR1 MNHNS and CDR2 SASEGT. CDR3 sequence reads: CASIPPRVYEQYF. The CDR3 nucleotides read TGTGCCAGCATCCCTCCCCGGGTTTACGAGCAGTACTTC.

The chain links TRBV4-3 to TRBJ1-2; 7 bases map to TRBD1. Germline CDR1 reads LGHNA; CDR2 reads YSLEER. The V gene end was trimmed by 1 base and the J gene end by 12 bases; junction bases not matched to a gene: 8. The CDR3 runs to 13 residues. CDR3 in amino acids: CASSQATGQKNTF. The CDR3 DNA reads TGCGCCAGCAGCCAAGCCACGGGACAGAAAAACACCTTC.

This clone was counted between two and nine times. The chain couples TRBV4-3 to TRBJ1-5; perhaps TRBD1 as D (6 bases). The CDR3 spans 15 residues. Germline CDR1 reads LGHNA; CDR2 reads YSLEER. V was pared by 5 bases and J by 2 bases, with 13 bases between. The CDR3 DNA reads as TGCGCCAGCAGCGAGGGGGTCTCAGGCAATCAGCCCCAGCATTTT. Encoded protein: CASSEGVSGNQPQHF.

The gene calls are TRBV2 and TRBJ2-3, with 11 bases that match TRBD2. The V gene end was trimmed by 4 bases and the J gene end by 0 bases; junction bases not matched to a gene: 3. In germline, CDR1 is SNHLY, CDR2 FYNNEI. The CDR3 covers 16 residues. CDR3 bases: TGTGCCAGCAGTGCCACTAGCGGGGGAAGCACAGATACGCAGTATTTT. Translated: CASSATSGGSTDTQYF.

The chain uses TRBV28 and TRBJ2-7; 8 nucleotides line up with TRBD1. This CDR3 is built from 14 residues. The junction had 7 bases not matched to a gene; V was cut back by 4 bases and J by 5 bases. Germline V CDR1 and CDR2: MDHEN, SYDVKM. For the CDR3, the DNA is TGTGCCAGCAGTTCGACAGGGGTGTTCAACGAGCAGTACTTC. Its translation: CASSSTGVFNEQYF.

V and J are TRBV7-2 and TRBJ2-5, with a weak D call TRBD2 (6 bases). V was pared by 3 bases and J by 5 bases, with 13 bases between. Germline V gene lookup returns CDR1 SGHTA and CDR2 FQGNSA. The CDR3 is 14 amino acids. The CDR3 region has the DNA TGTGCCAGCAGCTTTAGGGACTCAAGGGAGACCCAGTACTTC. Translation gives CASSFRDSRETQYF.

The chain recombines TRBV6-4 with TRBJ1-2, with D perhaps TRBD1 (5 bases). This CDR3 has 16 amino acids. The V end lost 3 bases, the J end lost 2 bases, and 16 bases lay between the germline ends. Germline CDR1 and CDR2: MRHNA and SNTAGT. The CDR3 loop is CASSDVWAKGNYGYTF. The DNA for the CDR3 is TGTGCCAGCAGTGATGTCTGGGCGAAGGGGAACTATGGCTACACCTTC.

The chain couples TRBV4-3 to TRBJ1-2, with 7 bases that match TRBD1. The CDR3 length is 15 residues. From germline, CDR1 is LGHNA and CDR2 YSLEER. V lost 3 bases, J lost 2 bases, and 6 bases stayed unmatched. CDR3 bases: TGCGCCAGCAGCCAGGCCGGGACAGCGAACTATGGCTACACCTTC. It yields the protein CASSQAGTANYGYTF.

The rearrangement uses TRBV9 and TRBJ1-1, with a weak D call TRBD1 (6 bases). Trimming left V 4 bases short and J 11 bases short, with 21 bases between. The CDR3 loop spans 14 amino acids. The germline gives CDR1 SGDLS, CDR2 YYNGEE. Here the CDR3 reads CASSLRDTGFTAFF. CDR3 DNA: TGTGCCAGCAGCCTCCGGGACACGGGGTTTACGGCTTTCTTT.

The V call is TRBV18, the J call TRBJ2-7; maybe TRBD1 (5 bases). V was trimmed by 2 bases and J by 3 bases, leaving 14 bases between them. CDR3 length: 15 residues. Germline CDR1 reads KGHSH; CDR2 reads LQKENI. CDR3 nucleotides: TGTGCCAGCTCACCAGGGGCCCAAAGAGTCTACGAGCAGTACTTC. Translating gives CASSPGAQRVYEQYF.

This clone was seen once. This chain uses TRBV10-3 with TRBJ2-5; TRBD1 matches 7 bases. The CDR3 is 15 amino acids. V was pared by 0 bases and J by 4 bases, with 5 bases of the junction left unmatched. Germline V CDR1 and CDR2: ENHRY, SYGVKD. In DNA, the CDR3 is TGTGCCATCAGTGAGTCGCTTGACAGGGCAGAGACCCAGTACTTC. It codes for CAISESLDRAETQYF.

The chain couples TRBV7-9 to TRBJ2-5; 15 bases align to TRBD2. V was clipped by 4 bases and J by 4 bases; unmatched bases: 1. From germline, CDR1 is SEHNR and CDR2 FQNEAQ (reference sequence). The CDR3 totals 15 residues. The CDR3: CASSWTSGGGETQYF. The CDR3 DNA reads as TGTGCCAGCAGCTGGACTAGCGGGGGGGGAGAGACCCAGTACTTC.

This clone was detected a few times. J is TRBJ2-1 and V is TRBV25-1, with 8 positions matching TRBD2. V shed 4 bases and J 2 bases; nucleotides not matched to a gene: 7. The CDR3 has 16 amino acids. CDR1 MGHDK and CDR2 SYGVNS come from the germline V gene. This CDR3 reads CASSGFSGTPYNEQFF. Here the CDR3 DNA reads TGTGCCAGCAGTGGCTTTAGCGGGACACCCTACAATGAGCAGTTCTTC.

This clone was seen only a few times. The CDR3 DNA reads as TGTGCCAGCAGCCCGACAGGGAGGTTCGGCTACACCTTC. Its protein is CASSPTGRFGYTF. The chain employs TRBV14 and TRBJ1-2; 7 bases are a match to TRBD1. Per the germline V gene, CDR1 is SGHDN and CDR2 is FVKESK. V lost 4 bases, J lost 8 bases, and 7 bases stayed unmatched. The CDR3 has 13 residues.

This sequence joins TRBV15 and TRBJ2-7; 7 nucleotides match TRBD1. J was trimmed by 5 bases and V by 2 bases; bases with no gene match: 3. This CDR3 comprises 13 residues. The germline CDR1 and CDR2 sequences are LNHNV and YYDKDF (reference sequence). CDR3 coding DNA: TGTGCCACCAGCAGACCCGACAGGGACGAGCAGTACTTC. Encoded protein: CATSRPDRDEQYF. The full variable domain, its missing parts supplied by reference TRBV15 and TRBJ2-7, is DAMVIQNPRYQVTQFGKPVTLSCSQTLNHNVMYWYQQKSSQAPKLLFHYYDKDFNNEADTPDNFQSRRPNTSFCFLDIRSPGLGDTAMYLCATSRPDRDEQYFGPGTRLTVT.

DNA of the CDR3: TGTGCCAGTAGTATGGACAGGGGGCTCGCTGAAGCTTTCTTT. Protein sequence: CASSMDRGLAEAFF. J is TRBJ1-1 and V is TRBV19, with 11 bases fitting TRBD1. Germline trimming cut 3 bases from V and 6 bases from J; bases unmatched to any gene: 3. The CDR3 covers 14 residues. Germline assignment: CDR1 LNHDA and CDR2 SQIVND (reference sequence).

This clone has a handful of counts. V is TRBV5-1 and J is TRBJ2-7, with 11 bases that match TRBD1. Germline lookup yields CDR1 SGHRS and CDR2 YFSETQ. The CDR3 has 16 residues. The junction had 10 bases not matched to a gene; V was cut back by 3 bases and J by 5 bases. The CDR3 region is CASSYAGTGGIDEQYF. CDR3 sequence (DNA): TGCGCCAGCAGCTACGCAGGGACAGGGGGTATCGACGAGCAGTACTTC.

The chain combines TRBV1 with TRBJ2-7; the DNA was not compared with TRBD2, the D call given in the table. TRBV1 is a known pseudogene. The CDR3 totals 19 residues. This chain's CDR3 is CTSSQDPHLTSECTYEQYF. The DNA of the CDR3 is TGCACCAGCAGCCAAGATCCCCACCTTACTAGCGAATGTACCTACGAGCAGTACTTC.

This clone has just a few counts. The genes are TRBV6-1 and TRBJ2-6; 8 nucleotides align to TRBD2. Germline assignment: CDR1 MNHNS and CDR2 SASEGT. Germline trimming cut 2 bases from V and 0 bases from J; bases unmatched to any gene: 9. This CDR3 has 19 residues. The CDR3 sequence: CASSELGGGYRSGANVLTF. CDR3 nucleotides: TGTGCCAGCAGTGAATTGGGCGGGGGGTACCGCTCTGGGGCCAACGTCCTGACTTTC.

This chain connects TRBV27 to TRBJ1-5, with 8 bases aligning to TRBD1. The germline V gene has CDR1 MNHEY and CDR2 SMNVEV (reference sequence). The V and J ends lost 3 bases and 6 bases, in that order; junction bases with no gene match: 10. The CDR3 has 16 amino acids. Written as DNA, the CDR3 is TGTGCCAGCAGTTTTCCGGACAGGGAGACTATTCAGCCCCAGCATTTT. Translation gives CASSFPDRETIQPQHF.